Listed below are T cell receptor beta chains from one sample, sequenced in a study of blood T cell repertoires in COVID-19. The table came from immunoSEQ multiplex PCR; TCRdb's copy has only in-frame clones and leaves some out. The table includes 15,000 to 20,000 clones, about 88% detected once. Source material: peripheral blood. The receptor set was obtained from a human donor in a cohort sampled during active COVID-19. Both conserved end residues are part of each CDR3. A D gene is named only where the DNA matches it firmly. Some rows mark clone size as missing; the rest say once, few, many or name a class of expanded clone.

j_call: TRBJ2-5; d_call: TRBD2; v_call: TRBV5-1; clone_size: .; cdr3_length: 14; cdr3_nt: TGCGCCAGCAGCTCAGGGACTAGTCGCGAGACCCAGTACTTC; cdr3_aa: CASSSGTSRETQYF
j_call: TRBJ2-3; d_call: TRBD2; v_call: TRBV3-1/TRBV3-2; clone_size: .; cdr3_length: 17; cdr3_nt: TGTGCCAGCACCCGGACTAGCGGGGGACTTAGCACAGATACGCAGTATTTT; cdr3_aa: CASTRTSGGLSTDTQYF
j_call: TRBJ1-4; d_call: .; v_call: TRBV30; clone_size: .; cdr3_length: 14; cdr3_nt: TGTGCCTGGAGCCGGGAGCCTGGAGGGGAAAAACTGTTTTTT; cdr3_aa: CAWSREPGGEKLFF
j_call: TRBJ2-3; d_call: TRBD2; v_call: TRBV11-3; clone_size: .; cdr3_length: 15; cdr3_nt: TGTGCCAGCAGCCCCGGACTAGCAGTCACAGATACGCAGTATTTT; cdr3_aa: CASSPGLAVTDTQYF
j_call: TRBJ2-7; d_call: .; v_call: TRBV5-6; clone_size: once; cdr3_length: 12; cdr3_nt: TGTGCCAGCAGCTTGGTTCGGGGGGAGCAGTACTTC; cdr3_aa: CASSLVRGEQYF
j_call: TRBJ1-1; d_call: TRBD1; v_call: TRBV7-9; clone_size: few; cdr3_length: 18; cdr3_nt: TGTGCCAGCAGCTTATGGGTGACAGGGGGCCAAATGAACACTGAAGCTTTCTTT; cdr3_aa: CASSLWVTGGQMNTEAFF
j_call: TRBJ2-7; d_call: .; v_call: TRBV24-1; clone_size: .; cdr3_length: 15; cdr3_nt: TGTGCCACCAGTGTCGGGACACCACGCTCCTACGAGCAGTACTTC; cdr3_aa: CATSVGTPRSYEQYF
j_call: TRBJ1-3; d_call: .; v_call: TRBV25-1; clone_size: .; cdr3_length: 12; cdr3_nt: TGTGCCAGCACGAGGTCTGGAAACACCATATATTTT; cdr3_aa: CASTRSGNTIYF
j_call: TRBJ1-2; d_call: TRBD1; v_call: TRBV5-1; clone_size: .; cdr3_length: 12; cdr3_nt: TGCGCCAGCAGCCGGACAGGGGGCCGCTACACCTTC; cdr3_aa: CASSRTGGRYTF
j_call: TRBJ2-2; d_call: .; v_call: TRBV11-3; clone_size: .; cdr3_length: 13; cdr3_nt: TGTGCCAGCAGCTCCCGGGGAACCGGGGAGCTGTTTTTT; cdr3_aa: CASSSRGTGELFF
j_call: TRBJ2-6; d_call: .; v_call: TRBV2; clone_size: once; cdr3_length: 14; cdr3_nt: TGTGCCAGCAGCACACCCTCTGGGGCCAACGTCCTGACTTTC; cdr3_aa: CASSTPSGANVLTF